The 7 T cell receptor beta chains given below trace back to one sample, sequenced in a study of blood T cell repertoires in COVID-19. Sequencing was performed with immunoSEQ multiplex PCR; in TCRdb, only in-frame clones are kept and a portion is missing. Among 430,000 or so clones listed, roughly 88% were seen once. Sequencing was performed on PBMCs or T cells enriched from blood (not recorded which). All receptors derive from a woman aged 18-30 years who had been exposed to COVID-19.

The rearrangement joins TRBV19 to TRBJ1-1; no reliable D call. The germline V gene has CDR1 LNHDA and CDR2 SQIVND (reference sequence). This CDR3 region has 11 residues. Trimming removed 5 bases at V and 6 bases at J, with 7 bases between. CDR3 amino acids: CASSHRAEAFF. CDR3 in DNA: TGTGCCAGTAGTCATCGCGCTGAAGCTTTCTTT.

J is TRBJ2-7 and V is TRBV18; 16 bases align to TRBD2. Germline values: CDR1 KGHSH, CDR2 LQKENI. The ends lost 0 bases at V and 2 bases at J; junction bases unmatched: 4. This CDR3 contains 18 residues. The CDR3 region is CASSPPGTSGGAPYEQYF. The CDR3 DNA reads TGTGCCAGCTCACCACCGGGGACTAGCGGGGGGGCCCCCTACGAGCAGTACTTC.

V is TRBV4-1 and J is TRBJ2-1; possible D gene TRBD2, 5 bases. The germline V and J ends were trimmed by 0 bases and 0 bases, with 15 bases remaining between them. There are 18 residues in the CDR3. The germline V gene has CDR1 MGHRA and CDR2 YSYEKL. The CDR3 nucleotides are TGCGCCAGCAGCCAAGAAGGTCGGAGCGGTAGCTCCTACAATGAGCAGTTCTTC. Translating gives CASSQEGRSGSSYNEQFF.

V gene TRBV4-2 combines with J gene TRBJ2-7; 10 bases line up with TRBD1. The length of the CDR3 is 14 residues. V lost 5 bases to trimming and J lost 5 bases; unmatched junction nucleotides: 6. The germline gives CDR1 LGHNA, CDR2 YNFKEQ. The CDR3, as DNA: TGTGCCAGCAGCTTCCGGACAGGGGGAAACGAGCAGTACTTC. Amino acids: CASSFRTGGNEQYF.

This chain joins TRBV5-4 and TRBJ2-3; 9 nucleotides line up with TRBD1. The length of the CDR3 is 12 residues. CDR1 SGHNT and CDR2 YYREEE come from the germline V gene (reference sequence). V lost 4 bases and J lost 11; bases outside the gene matches: 5. This CDR3 reads CASSPGQGLQYF. The CDR3 DNA reads TGTGCCAGCAGCCCAGGACAGGGGTTGCAGTATTTT.

V is TRBV28 and J is TRBJ2-1; no firm D call. The V and J ends lost 5 bases and 11 bases respectively, with 13 bases between them. CDR1 MDHEN and CDR2 SYDVKM come from the germline V gene. The CDR3 has 12 amino acids. This CDR3 reads CASSRGIRQQFF. CDR3 nucleotides: TGTGCCAGCAGTCGAGGTATCAGACAGCAGTTCTTC.

A note on this clone: At one end, the junction sequence differs from germline, possibly due to a read error. This rearrangement joins TRBV7-7 to TRBJ1-4; no clear D. This CDR3 comprises 13 residues. In germline, CDR1 is SSHAT, CDR2 FNYEAQ (reference sequence). CDR3 loop: CASSFSVDEKLFF. The CDR3 DNA is TGTGCTAGCAGCTTTTCGGTAGATGAAAAACTGTTTTTT.